These 11 T cell receptor beta chains were sequenced from one sample in a study of response to subunit inactivated influenza vaccine. TCRdb redid the calling of the RT-PCR reads with MiXCR, one entry per CDR3 protein. Of under 200,000 distinct CDR3 sequences detected, about an eighth appear once; the ten largest clones hold 25% to 30%. These data were likewise used in another study, on T cells expressing NK-cell markers. This second report adds: UMI-tagged 5'RACE template switching yielded the TCR beta cDNA.

The sequencing here drew on CD8+ T cells sorted from PBMCs, taken 11 to 12 days after vaccination. The receptors stem from a man between 45 and 60 years old who received an inactivated influenza vaccine.

The V and J genes are TRBV11-2 and TRBJ2-5, with 13 nucleotides matching TRBD2. The CDR3 runs 15 residues. Germline values: CDR1 SGHAT, CDR2 FQNNGV. V lost 6 bases to trimming and J lost 5 bases; unmatched junction nucleotides: 6. The CDR3 DNA reads as TGTGCCAGCAGTGGACTAGCGGGAGTTTCCGAGACCCAGTACTTC. Translated, it gives CASSGLAGVSETQYF.

The V and J genes are TRBV20-1 and TRBJ1-2; 10 nucleotides agree with TRBD1. The CDR3 has 12 residues. V dropped 5 bases and J dropped 5; count of bases not matched to a gene: 2. Germline CDR1 and CDR2: DFQATT and SNEGSKA (reference sequence). The CDR3, as DNA: TGCAGTGCTCGGACAGGGGGGTATGGCTACACCTTC. Protein product: CSARTGGYGYTF.

This chain uses TRBV27 with TRBJ2-1, with 8 bases that match TRBD1. Germline V CDR1 and CDR2: MNHEY, SMNVEV (reference sequence). CDR3 length: 14 amino acids. The ends lost 4 bases at V and 7 bases at J; junction bases unmatched: 6. The CDR3 DNA follows: TGTGCCAGCAGTTCCCTCGGACAGGGTAATGAGCAGTTCTTC. This encodes CASSSLGQGNEQFF.

This clonotype has just a few counts. The V call is TRBV19, the J call TRBJ1-1; the D gene is possibly TRBD1 (6 bases). The CDR3 consists of 12 residues. From germline, CDR1 is LNHDA and CDR2 SQIVND (reference sequence). V was shortened by 7 bases and J by 11 bases, with 17 bases between the two germline ends. CDR3 nucleotides: TGTGCCAGTACCTCACAGGGTTCATGGGCTTTCTTT. Translating it yields CASTSQGSWAFF.

This chain links TRBV10-3 with TRBJ2-1, with D hard to call. The CDR3 has 16 amino acids. Germline V lookup: CDR1 ENHRY, CDR2 SYGVKD. V lost 4 bases and J lost 0, with 13 bases in between. CDR3 sequence reads: CAISVAWTSSYNEQFF. DNA for the CDR3: TGTGCCATCAGTGTCGCCTGGACGAGCTCCTACAATGAGCAGTTCTTC.

The CDR3 DNA reads TGTGCCAGCAATAAGCCCGGGACAGAGGTTTTCCAGTACTTC. It is translated as CASNKPGTEVFQYF. This chain joins TRBV6-2 or TRBV6-3 and TRBJ2-5, with 7 bases matching TRBD1. The V and J ends lost 7 bases and 10 bases, in that order; junction bases with no gene match: 15. Germline assignment: CDR1 MNHEY and CDR2 SVGEGT. The CDR3 runs 14 residues.

The chain has TRBV30 and TRBJ2-7, with 7 bases lining up with TRBD2. Germline CDR1 GTSNPN, CDR2 SVGIG (reference sequence). The CDR3 runs 15 residues. Losses at the gene ends were 0 bases for V and 2 bases for J; bases not matched to a gene: 7. As DNA, the CDR3 is TGTGCCTGGAGTGTCGGACTCAGCGGGGCCTACGAGCAGTACTTC. Protein sequence: CAWSVGLSGAYEQYF.

This clonotype was observed at least ten times. The chain is built from TRBV3-1 and TRBJ2-7; D is uncertain. CDR1 and CDR2 from the germline V gene are LGHDT and YNNKEL (reference sequence). The CDR3 length is 14 residues. V was pared by 0 bases and J by 2 bases, with 8 bases between. CDR3: CASSQEPGTYEQYF. In DNA, the CDR3 is TGTGCCAGCAGCCAAGAACCCGGAACCTACGAGCAGTACTTC.

J is TRBJ2-7 and V is TRBV30, with D possibly TRBD2 on 5 matching bases. V was trimmed by 4 bases and J by 7 bases, leaving 14 bases between them. Germline-derived CDR1 and CDR2 are GTSNPN and SVGIG (reference sequence). The CDR3 contains 12 residues. In DNA, the CDR3 is TGTGCCTGGAACATCGACTATTTGGAGCAGTACTTC. Translating it yields CAWNIDYLEQYF.

At least ten counts were recorded for this clonotype. The genes are TRBV29-1 and TRBJ2-7, with D possibly being TRBD1 (6 bases). Per germline, CDR1 SQVTM and CDR2 ANQGSEA. CDR3 length: 13 residues. V lost 5 bases and J 3 bases, leaving 14 bases between the germline ends. Written as DNA, the CDR3 is TGCAGCGTTAGGGACACCCTTAACTACGAGCAGTACTTC. This codes for CSVRDTLNYEQYF.

This clonotype was detected a few times. The chain links TRBV2 to TRBJ1-2; maybe TRBD1 (6 bases). V was pared by 7 bases and J by 7 bases, with 13 bases between. Germline loops: CDR1 SNHLY, CDR2 FYNNEI. This CDR3 is 12 amino acids long. The CDR3 is CASITGSAGYTF. Here the CDR3 DNA reads TGTGCCAGCATAACAGGGTCGGCTGGCTACACCTTC.